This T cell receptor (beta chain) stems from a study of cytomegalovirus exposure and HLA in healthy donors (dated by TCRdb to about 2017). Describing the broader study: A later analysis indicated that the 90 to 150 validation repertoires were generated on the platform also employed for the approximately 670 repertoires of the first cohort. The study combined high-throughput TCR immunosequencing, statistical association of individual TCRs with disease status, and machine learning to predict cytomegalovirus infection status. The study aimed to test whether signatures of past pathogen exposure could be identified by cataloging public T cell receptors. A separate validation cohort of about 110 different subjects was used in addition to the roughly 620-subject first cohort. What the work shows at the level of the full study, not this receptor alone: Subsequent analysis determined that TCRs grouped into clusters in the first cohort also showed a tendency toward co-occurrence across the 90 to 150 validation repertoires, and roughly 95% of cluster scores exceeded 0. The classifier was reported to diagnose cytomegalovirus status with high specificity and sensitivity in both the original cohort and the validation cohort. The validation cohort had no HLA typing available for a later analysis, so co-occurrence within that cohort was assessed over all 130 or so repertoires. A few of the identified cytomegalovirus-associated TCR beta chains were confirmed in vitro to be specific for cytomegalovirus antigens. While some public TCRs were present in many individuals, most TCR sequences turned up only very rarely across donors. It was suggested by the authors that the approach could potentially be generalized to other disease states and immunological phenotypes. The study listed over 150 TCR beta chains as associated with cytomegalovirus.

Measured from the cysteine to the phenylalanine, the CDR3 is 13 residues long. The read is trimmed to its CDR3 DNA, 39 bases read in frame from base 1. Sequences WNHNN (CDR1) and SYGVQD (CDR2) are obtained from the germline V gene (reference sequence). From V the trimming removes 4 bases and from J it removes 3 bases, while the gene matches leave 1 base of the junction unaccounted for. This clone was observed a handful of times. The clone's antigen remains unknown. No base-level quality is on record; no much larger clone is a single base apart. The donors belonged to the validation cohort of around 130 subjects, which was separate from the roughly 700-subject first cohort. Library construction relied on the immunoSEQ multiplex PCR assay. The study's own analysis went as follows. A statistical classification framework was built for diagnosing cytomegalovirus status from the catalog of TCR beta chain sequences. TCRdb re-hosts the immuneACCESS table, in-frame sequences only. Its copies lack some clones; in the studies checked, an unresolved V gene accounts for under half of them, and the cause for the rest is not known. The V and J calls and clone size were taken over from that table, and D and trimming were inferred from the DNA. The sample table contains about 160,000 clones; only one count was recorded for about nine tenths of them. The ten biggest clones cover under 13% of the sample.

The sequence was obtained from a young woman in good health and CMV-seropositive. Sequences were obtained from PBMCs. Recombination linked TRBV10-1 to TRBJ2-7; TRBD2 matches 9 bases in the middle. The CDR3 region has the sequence CASSASGNYEQYF. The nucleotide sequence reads TGCGCCAGCAGTGCTAGCGGGAACTACGAGCAGTACTTC.